This T cell receptor beta chain derives from a study of OX40 agonist ivuxolimab in advanced cancers. In the study overall: Partial responses were seen in three patients, one with hepatocellular carcinoma and two with cutaneous melanoma.

Germline lookup yields CDR1 SGHTA and CDR2 FQGTGA. J gave up 3 bases and V 3 bases, and 2 bases lay outside the gene matches. The CDR3 runs to 14 residues. Overall study findings and caveats: In general, CD8+ T cells held more expanded clones than CD4+ did, on average.

The repertoire was sequenced with immunoSEQ multiplex PCR; TCRdb's copy has only in-frame clones and lacks some. The repertoire holds around 20,000 clones, approximately 84% seen once, with roughly 44% in the top ten. A note on this clone: Its target is not known.

Any history of autoimmune disease or systemic immunosuppression disqualified patients. Blood specimens came from baseline, cycle 4 day 1, and cycle 7 day 1. The TCR originated in an adult with an advanced solid tumor such as melanoma, head and neck, liver or kidney cancer. The chain joins TRBV7-3 to TRBJ2-7; TRBD1 agrees at 10 bases. The sequences come from CD4+ or CD8+ T cells sorted from blood, collected in a trial of the OX40 agonist ivuxolimab. As DNA, the CDR3 is TGTGCCAGCAGCTTCGGGACAGGGGACTACGAGCAGTACTTC. Translated, it gives CASSFGTGDYEQYF.